The rows below give T cell receptor beta chains drawn from one sample of a study of blood T cell repertoires in COVID-19. TCRdb's table, derived via immunoSEQ multiplex PCR, lists solely in-frame clones and lacks some. The sample has 80,000 to 95,000 clones, about 90% seen once. The specimen was peripheral blood. The receptors originated from a woman aged 45 to 65 with active or convalescent COVID-19. The CDR3 runs from the conserved cysteine through the conserved F or W. D genes are given only for firm matches. Size tells how often a clone was seen (once, few, many) or the class of an expanded clone, and some rows leave it out.

TRBJ2-7 | TRBV27 | . | TRBD1 | 17 | CASRPGQGYPISYEQYF | TGTGCCAGCAGGCCGGGACAGGGGTACCCTATCTCCTACGAGCAGTACTTC
TRBJ2-5 | TRBV7-6 | . | . | 15 | CASSWTGREKETQYF | TGTGCCAGCAGCTGGACAGGGAGGGAGAAAGAGACCCAGTACTTC
TRBJ1-5 | TRBV6-1 | . | . | 15 | CASRFRGGGDQPQHF | TGTGCCAGCAGATTCAGGGGAGGGGGTGATCAGCCCCAGCATTTT
TRBJ1-2 | TRBV10-3 | . | TRBD1 | 14 | CAISDGTANYGYTF | TGTGCCATCAGTGACGGGACAGCTAACTATGGCTACACCTTC
TRBJ1-6 | TRBV19 | . | . | 17 | CASSHSETDPEVTPLHF | TGTGCCAGTAGTCACTCGGAGACAGACCCAGAAGTAACACCCCTCCACTTT
TRBJ2-7 | TRBV19 | . | . | 12 | CASSRIGIRQYF | TGTGCCAGTAGCCGCATCGGGATAAGGCAGTACTTC
TRBJ1-2 | TRBV6-5 | . | . | 11 | CASTRNYGYTF | TGTGCCAGCACCAGGAACTATGGCTACACCTTC
TRBJ1-2 | TRBV7-9 | few | . | 17 | CASSLAGSLWSTYGYTF | TGTGCCAGCAGCTTAGCTGGGAGCCTATGGAGTACCTATGGCTACACCTTC
TRBJ2-3 | TRBV27 | . | . | 17 | CASSPSLGAGYTDTQYF | TGTGCCAGCAGTCCCTCCCTAGGGGCGGGGTATACAGATACGCAGTATTTT
TRBJ2-2 | TRBV7-6 | once | . | 11 | CASRSTGELFF | TGTGCCAGCAGGAGCACCGGGGAGCTGTTTTTT
TRBJ1-2 | TRBV30 | . | TRBD1 | 13 | CAWSVGTDYGYTF | TGTGCCTGGAGTGTGGGGACAGACTATGGCTACACCTTC
TRBJ2-2 | TRBV4-3 | . | TRBD1 | 16 | CASSPPGQGRTGELFF | TGCGCCAGCAGCCCACCGGGACAGGGTCGGACCGGGGAGCTGTTTTTT
TRBJ1-1 | TRBV5-6 | . | TRBD1 | 14 | CASSPGTGGWEAFF | TGTGCCAGCAGCCCCGGGACAGGGGGTTGGGAAGCTTTCTTT
TRBJ1-1 | TRBV6-5 | . | TRBD1 | 15 | CASSYSRTGRTEAFF | TGTGCCAGCAGTTACTCGAGGACAGGGAGAACTGAAGCTTTCTTT
TRBJ2-7 | TRBV7-8 | . | . | 16 | CASSLGSLALSYEQYF | TGTGCCAGCAGCTTAGGGTCTCTAGCGCTCTCCTACGAGCAGTACTTC
TRBJ1-1 | TRBV5-6 | . | . | 15 | CASSLNGHPKACAFF | TGTGCCAGCAGCTTGAATGGCCACCCCAAAGCGTGTGCTTTCTTT
TRBJ2-3 | TRBV5-4 | . | TRBD2 | 17 | CASSLRLAGPSTDTQYF | TGTGCCAGCAGCTTGCGACTAGCGGGGCCTAGCACAGATACGCAGTATTTT
TRBJ2-2 | TRBV7-2 | once | TRBD2 | 17 | CASSFLLAGGRTGELFF | TGTGCCAGCAGCTTCCTGTTAGCGGGGGGGCGAACCGGGGAGCTGTTTTTT
TRBJ2-5 | TRBV29-1 | . | . | 12 | CSGGEPQETQYF | TGCAGCGGCGGGGAACCCCAAGAGACCCAGTACTTC
TRBJ1-5 | TRBV29-1 | . | . | 14 | CSVDRGENNQPQHF | TGCAGCGTTGACCGGGGTGAGAACAATCAGCCCCAGCATTTT
TRBJ1-6 | TRBV10-3 | few | TRBD1 | 16 | CAISRDRVGVSSPLHF | TGTGCCATCAGTAGGGACAGGGTCGGTGTCAGTTCACCCCTCCACTTT
TRBJ1-1 | TRBV9 | . | . | 14 | CASSPRRSGTEAFF | TGTGCCAGCAGCCCTAGAAGGTCCGGCACTGAAGCTTTCTTT
TRBJ2-2 | TRBV7-2 | . | . | 15 | CASSSISSNTGELFF | TGTGCCAGCAGTTCTATTTCCTCTAACACCGGGGAGCTGTTTTTT
TRBJ1-1 | TRBV19 | . | . | 14 | CASLWLSEDTEAFF | TGTGCCAGTTTATGGTTATCCGAGGACACTGAAGCTTTCTTT
TRBJ2-2 | TRBV6-5 | . | . | 14 | CASNPAPNTGELFF | TGTGCCAGCAACCCTGCGCCGAACACCGGGGAGCTGTTTTTT
TRBJ1-1 | TRBV4-1 | few | . | 13 | CASLGGKKPLAFF | TGCGCCAGCCTGGGGGGGAAAAAGCCTCTAGCTTTCTTT
TRBJ1-1 | TRBV6-2/TRBV6-3 | . | . | 13 | CASTPPMSTEAFF | TGTGCCAGCACCCCCCCCATGTCCACTGAAGCTTTCTTT
TRBJ2-7 | TRBV4-1 | . | . | 12 | CASSQDEREQYF | TGCGCCAGCAGCCAAGACGAGAGGGAGCAGTACTTC
TRBJ2-3 | TRBV11-3 | once | . | 13 | CASSLQGWDTQYF | TGTGCCAGCAGCTTGCAGGGTTGGGATACGCAGTATTTT
TRBJ2-3 | TRBV18 | . | TRBD2 | 15 | CASSPGTTSTDTQYF | TGTGCCAGCTCACCAGGGACTACTAGCACAGATACGCAGTATTTT
TRBJ2-5 | TRBV19 | . | . | 15 | CASSESGFYQETQYF | TGTGCCAGTAGTGAGTCGGGGTTTTACCAAGAGACCCAGTACTTC
TRBJ1-1 | TRBV27 | few | . | 14 | CASSPNSGNTEAFF | TGTGCCAGCAGTCCGAATTCGGGGAACACTGAAGCTTTCTTT
TRBJ1-2 | TRBV5-1 | . | TRBD1 | 15 | CASSLSGQGSYGYTF | TGCGCCAGCAGCTTATCGGGACAGGGGTCCTATGGCTACACCTTC
TRBJ1-1 | TRBV6-2/TRBV6-3 | . | . | 15 | CASSYGHPSNTEAFF | TGTGCCAGCAGTTACGGACATCCCTCGAACACTGAAGCTTTCTTT
TRBJ2-2 | TRBV5-1 | . | TRBD1 | 15 | CASSLGQGATGELFF | TGCGCCAGCAGCTTGGGTCAGGGGGCAACCGGGGAGCTGTTTTTT
TRBJ2-3 | TRBV6-4 | . | TRBD2 | 14 | CASSVGSGANTQYF | TGTGCCAGCAGTGTCGGCAGCGGGGCCAATACGCAGTATTTT
TRBJ2-3 | TRBV7-3 | . | TRBD2 | 16 | CASSLTFWGGADTQYF | TGTGCCAGCAGCTTAACTTTTTGGGGGGGTGCAGATACGCAGTATTTT